This TCR beta chain emerged from a study of blood T cell repertoires in COVID-19. Sequenced by immunoSEQ multiplex PCR; TCRdb stores in-frame clones only, minus some. The sample yields a few hundred thousand clones, around 89% seen once. The CDR3 length is 14 residues. With 3 bases removed from V and 4 bases from J, the gap between germline ends came to 14 bases. Germline-derived CDR1 and CDR2 are DFQATT and SNEGSKA (reference sequence). The rearrangement links TRBV20-1 to TRBJ2-3; the D gene is possibly TRBD2 (5 bases). The source is a young woman who had recovered from COVID-19. The material sequenced was PBMCs or T cells enriched from blood (not recorded which). The CDR3 loop reads CSASGKGSADTQYF. The CDR3 coding sequence is TGCAGTGCTAGTGGGAAAGGGAGTGCAGATACGCAGTATTTT.